The 7 T cell receptor beta chains below were found in one sample sequenced in a study of T cell responses to AZD1222 COVID-19 vaccine (dated by TCRdb to about 2021). The method was the immunoSEQ multiplex PCR assay. The table comes from immuneACCESS by way of TCRdb, which keeps in-frame sequences with V and J called. Part of the clones is missing from these tables; in studies checked, under half for an unresolved V gene and the rest for unknown reasons. The sample data list about 150,000 clones, and around 91% of these were observed just once. Of the sample, 5% falls within the top ten clones. Read against the paper, the sample's time point label means: baseline before first vaccination. The starting material was peripheral blood, obtained on day 0 of AZD1222 vaccination. These receptors were collected from an adult in good health.

This clone was observed once. The gene calls are TRBV4-1 and TRBJ2-2; tentatively, D is TRBD1 or TRBD2 (5 bases each). Trimming shortened V by 3 bases and J by 2 bases, and 10 bases separated the two germline ends. The CDR3 has 15 amino acids. Per the germline V gene, CDR1 is MGHRA and CDR2 is YSYEKL. CDR3 loop: CASSQRDGNTGELFF. In DNA form, the CDR3 reads TGCGCCAGCAGCCAGAGGGACGGAAACACCGGGGAGCTGTTTTTT.

This clone was seen only a few times. The V gene is TRBV18, the J gene TRBJ1-5; D is ambiguous. CDR1 is KGHSH, CDR2 LQKENI, per germline. V was shortened by 3 bases and J by 6 bases, with 9 bases between the two germline ends. The CDR3 length is 13 residues. The CDR3 sequence: CASSPSRAQPQHF. In DNA form, the CDR3 reads TGTGCCAGCTCACCGAGCCGGGCTCAGCCCCAGCATTTT.

The chain combines TRBV6-5 with TRBJ2-7; no clear D gene. Germline-derived CDR1 and CDR2 are MNHEY and SVGAGI. The CDR3 loop spans 13 amino acids. The V end lost 4 bases, the J end lost 3 bases, and 10 bases lay between the germline ends. CDR3 nucleotides: TGTGCCAGCAGTTTGACCGCGAACTACGAGCAGTACTTC. As protein: CASSLTANYEQYF.

Comments on this clone: This CDR3 is also generated by other DNA sequences in the sample. The gene calls are TRBV28 and TRBJ2-7; D assignment may be TRBD1 or TRBD2 (5 bases each). V was clipped by 2 bases and J by 3 bases, with 5 bases between them. The CDR3 loop spans 12 amino acids. Germline CDR1 reads MDHEN; CDR2 reads SYDVKM. CDR3 residues: CASSLGGYEQYF. The CDR3 DNA sequence: TGTGCCAGCAGTTTAGGGGGCTACGAGCAGTACTTC.

The CDR3 DNA reads as TGTGCCAGCAGTTGGAGGGACTCATCCTACGAGCAGTACTTC. Amino acids: CASSWRDSSYEQYF. This chain joins TRBV6-6 and TRBJ2-7, with D perhaps TRBD2 (6 bases). The V gene's germline CDR1 is MNHNY and CDR2 SVGAGI (reference sequence). V dropped 4 bases and J dropped 1 base, with 11 bases sitting between them. The CDR3 covers 14 residues.

The chain carries TRBV6-6 and TRBJ2-2; D perhaps matches TRBD2 (5 bases). The CDR3 sequence is 15 residues long. The germline V gene encodes CDR1 MNHNY and CDR2 SVGAGI (reference sequence). V was clipped by 6 bases and J by 3 bases, with 14 bases between them. CDR3 loop: CASSPPGLDTGELFF. The CDR3 DNA reads as TGTGCCAGCAGCCCCCCGGGGTTAGACACCGGGGAGCTGTTTTTT.

The chain joins TRBV28 to TRBJ2-2; TRBD2 might be the D (5 bases). Per the germline V gene, CDR1 is MDHEN and CDR2 is SYDVKM. This CDR3 contains 20 residues. Between the trimmed V and J ends, which lost 4 bases and 1 base, there was a span of 25 bases. The CDR3 coding sequence is TGTGCCAGCAGTTCCTATGGATTTGCGGGTTCAGCAAAGAACACCGGGGAGCTGTTTTTT. Amino acids: CASSSYGFAGSAKNTGELFF.